This T cell receptor (beta chain) comes out of a study of blood T cells in healthy people across ages. V shed 5 bases and J 6 bases; nucleotides not matched to a gene: 9. Looked up from germline, CDR1 is LGHDT and CDR2 is YNNKEL (reference sequence). The CDR3 covers 14 residues. Together with a sample-barcoded 5' primer, a J-beta primer mix was included in a second PCR lasting about 7 to 11 cycles. Via MiXCR, TCRdb re-called the 5' RACE reads, giving one row per CDR3 protein. The repertoire holds approximately 800,000 distinct CDR3 sequences, with about 53% as singletons. The chain recombines TRBV3-1 with TRBJ2-7, with 8 bases fitting TRBD2. The sequencing sample was made of blood. This clonotype was obtained from an older man in good health. DNA for the CDR3: TGTGCCAGCAGCTTCGCCGGGACTAGTAGCGAGCAGTACTTC. This codes for CASSFAGTSSEQYF.